Following are 9 T cell receptor beta chains from one sample sequenced in a study of T cell repertoires in aging, cancer and after chemotherapy (dated by TCRdb to the late 2010s). Genomic DNA extracted from peripheral blood, rather than sorted cells or RNA, was used as the source for amplification of TCR beta rearrangements. The instrument was an Illumina MiSeq. Multiplex touch-down PCR with a mixed TRB-A/B primer pool was used to amplify rearranged TRB sequences covering the V, D and J segments. TCRdb redid the processing of the public reads, applying fastp at Q25 and MiXCR, and retained in-frame beta chains. When rows share a CDR3 protein, they turn into one entry using the most common DNA and genes. A total of 550 to 750 distinct CDR3 sequences appear in this sample, under 85% of them only once. The top ten clones comprise 26% of the sample. Source material: blood. The source is a human donor with a solid tumor.

This sequence joins TRBV18 and TRBJ2-7; 7 positions match TRBD1. Losses at the gene ends were 5 bases for V and 6 bases for J; bases not matched to a gene: 4. The length of the CDR3 is 12 residues. Germline loops: CDR1 KGHSH, CDR2 LQKENI. CDR3 loop: CASSSTGREQYF. As DNA, the CDR3 is TGTGCCAGCTCATCGACAGGGCGCGAGCAGTACTTC.

The chain links TRBV29-1 to TRBJ2-3; perhaps TRBD1 as D (5 bases). Between the trimmed V and J ends, which lost 7 bases and 0 bases, there was a span of 11 bases. The CDR3 sequence is 13 residues long. CDR1 and CDR2 from the germline V gene are SQVTM and ANQGSEA. In DNA form, the CDR3 reads TGCAGCGGGGGCAGAGGTAGCACAGATACGCAGTATTTT. Translated: CSGGRGSTDTQYF.

The V call is TRBV12-3 or TRBV12-4, the J call TRBJ2-1; TRBD2 agrees at 14 bases. V dropped 6 bases and J dropped 0; count of bases not matched to a gene: 10. The CDR3 has 19 amino acids. CDR3 bases: TGTGCCAGCAGCCCCGCCCCCGGGACTAGCGGGAGCTCCTACAATGAGCAGTTCTTC. This encodes CASSPAPGTSGSSYNEQFF.

The chain has TRBV7-6 and TRBJ2-1, with 7 bases identical to TRBD1. The V segment lost 4 bases and the J segment 4 bases; nucleotides outside the gene matches: 1. The CDR3 totals 13 residues. Per the germline V gene, CDR1 is SGHVS and CDR2 is FNYEAQ. The CDR3 spells CASSSGQYNEQFF. The CDR3 bases are TGTGCCAGCAGCTCGGGACAGTACAATGAGCAGTTCTTC. Complete variable domain (other parts from reference TRBV7-6 and TRBJ2-1): GAGVSQSPRYKVTKRGQDVALRCDPISGHVSLYWYRQALGQGPEFLTYFNYEAQQDKSGLPNDRFSAERPEGSISTLTIQRTEQRDSAMYRCASSSGQYNEQFFGPGTRLTVL.

CDR3 nucleotides: TGTGCCAGCAGAACCGGGACCTCCAGGGCAGATACGCAGTATTTT. It translates to CASRTGTSRADTQYF. The chain recombines TRBV12-3 or TRBV12-4 with TRBJ2-3; D may be TRBD1 or TRBD2 (5 bases each). This CDR3 comprises 15 residues. The V end was cut by 6 bases, the J end by 4 bases, with 17 bases between.

V gene TRBV6-6 combines with J gene TRBJ2-3; D is possibly TRBD1 (5 bases). The V end lost 2 bases, the J end lost 1 base, and 16 bases lay between the germline ends. The length of the CDR3 is 17 residues. CDR1 MNHNY and CDR2 SVGAGI come from the germline V gene (reference sequence). The CDR3 protein is CASSYRVPDKGTDTQYF. The CDR3 DNA follows: TGTGCCAGCAGTTACAGGGTCCCGGACAAAGGCACAGATACGCAGTATTTT.

V and J are TRBV13 and TRBJ2-1; D might be TRBD2 (6 bases). CDR3 length equals 15 residues. Per the germline V gene, CDR1 is PRHDT and CDR2 is FYEKMQ (reference sequence). Trimming left V 3 bases short and J 3 bases short, with 12 bases between. As DNA, the CDR3 is TGTGCCAGCAGCTTCTGGGGGGTACTCTACAATGAGCAGTTCTTC. Protein: CASSFWGVLYNEQFF.

As to this clonotype: A junction boundary mismatches the germline segment, possibly from a read error. The chain combines TRBV6-1 with TRBJ1-3; D gene unclear. CDR1 and CDR2 (germline): MNHNS, SASEGT. The CDR3 totals 14 residues. CDR3 DNA: TGTGCCAGCAGTGAACAGGACTCTGAAAACACCATATATTTT. This translates into CASSEQDSENTIYF.

The V call is TRBV12-5, the J call TRBJ2-1; TRBD2 matches at 12 bases. Per the germline V gene, CDR1 is LGHNT and CDR2 is FRNRAP. This CDR3 region has 17 residues. The CDR3 spells CASSSTRLAGVGGEQFF. DNA of the CDR3: TGTGCCAGCAGCTCCACCAGACTAGCGGGGGTGGGAGGTGAGCAGTTCTTC.